One sample yielded the 10 T cell receptor beta chains listed below, sequenced in a study of shared clonotypes between healthy human individuals. Here immunoSEQ multiplex PCR was the method, and the copy in TCRdb shows in-frame clones only, minus some. The sample contains about 2.4 million clones, more than 85% of which appear only once. The sample comprised naive CD4+ T cells from PBMCs. The subset is: CD45RA+ positively selected. Every receptor here comes from a man between 18 and 35 years old in good health. Some clones in this sample may be carry-over from other donors' samples.

The chain couples TRBV28 to TRBJ2-3; D unresolved. Trimming removed 10 bases from V and 0 bases from J, with 17 bases in between. The CDR3 length is 15 residues. Germline CDR1 is MDHEN and CDR2 is SYDVKM. The CDR3 DNA reads as TGTGCCACCATTTCTTCGGCGGCTAGCACAGATACGCAGTATTTT. Its translation: CATISSAASTDTQYF.

This chain links TRBV28 with TRBJ2-1; 7 nucleotides align to TRBD2. The CDR3 runs 18 residues. V trimming: 3 bases; J trimming: 8 bases; junction bases outside the gene matches: 19. Germline lookup yields CDR1 MDHEN and CDR2 SYDVKM. The CDR3 here is CASSFLSGPSFVLDEQFF. CDR3 in DNA: TGTGCCAGCAGTTTCCTTAGCGGGCCCAGTTTCGTTTTGGATGAGCAGTTCTTC.

The V call is TRBV6-1, the J call TRBJ2-1; 10 positions agree with TRBD2. This CDR3 contains 17 residues. Germline V gene sequence: CDR1 MNHNS, CDR2 SASEGT. V was clipped by 0 bases and J by 7 bases; unmatched bases: 9. CDR3 sequence reads: CASSEARWIAGGNEQFF. As DNA, the CDR3 is TGTGCCAGCAGTGAAGCGAGGTGGATAGCGGGAGGTAATGAGCAGTTCTTC.

The chain links TRBV18 to TRBJ2-2; D may be TRBD1 (6 bases). CDR3 length: 17 residues. In germline, CDR1 is KGHSH, CDR2 LQKENI. V was pared by 5 bases and J by 5 bases, with 21 bases between. CDR3 coding DNA: TGTGCCAGCTCAGTTTTTTCAACAGGGCCGGATACCGGGGAGCTGTTTTTT. Its protein is CASSVFSTGPDTGELFF.

The chain joins TRBV28 to TRBJ2-5, with D maybe TRBD1 (5 bases). V lost 2 bases and J lost 5, with 12 bases in between. Germline V gives CDR1 MDHEN, CDR2 SYDVKM. CDR3 size: 14 residues. CDR3 loop: CASSLRAGRETQYF. The CDR3 coding sequence is TGTGCCAGCAGTTTAAGGGCAGGGCGGGAGACCCAGTACTTC. Filled out from reference TRBV28 and TRBJ2-5, the complete variable domain reads DVKVTQSSRYLVKRTGEKVFLECVQDMDHENMFWYRQDPGLGLRLIYFSYDVKMKEKGDIPEGYSVSREKKERFSLILESASTNQTSMYLCASSLRAGRETQYFGPGTRLLVL.

In its sample, this clone was seen once. This sequence joins TRBV5-1 and TRBJ2-7, with D unclear. Trimming left V 0 bases short and J 4 bases short, with 17 bases between. The CDR3 contains 16 residues. Germline assignment: CDR1 SGHRS and CDR2 YFSETQ. Here the CDR3 DNA reads TGCGCCAGCAGCTTGGACCGAGGCACCAGAAGGTACGAGCAGTACTTC. This codes for CASSLDRGTRRYEQYF. Drawing the rest from reference TRBV5-1 and TRBJ2-7, the complete variable domain is KAGVTQTPRYLIKTRGQQVTLSCSPISGHRSVSWYQQTPGQGLQFLFEYFSETQRNKGNFPGRFSGRQFSNSRSEMNVSTLELGDSALYLCASSLDRGTRRYEQYFGPGTRLTVT.

V is TRBV6-5 and J is TRBJ2-5, with 8 bases matching TRBD1. Per germline, CDR1 MNHEY and CDR2 SVGAGI. V was pared by 4 bases and J by 1 base, with 5 bases of the junction left unmatched. This CDR3 has 15 amino acids. This chain's CDR3 is CASSSHTGGQETQYF. The DNA of the CDR3 is TGTGCCAGCAGTTCTCACACAGGGGGCCAAGAGACCCAGTACTTC.

The rearrangement uses TRBV14 and TRBJ2-1; 8 bases agree with TRBD2. This CDR3 is 16 amino acids long. V shed 1 base, J shed 5 bases, and the junction held 7 bases outside the gene matches. CDR1 is SGHDN and CDR2 is FVKESK in the germline V gene. In DNA, the CDR3 is TGTGCCAGCAGCCAAGCGGGCGGGAGGCTAGACAATGAGCAGTTCTTC. The encoded protein is CASSQAGGRLDNEQFF. The full variable domain, completed using reference TRBV14 and TRBJ2-1, is EAGVTQFPSHSVIEKGQTVTLRCDPISGHDNLYWYRRVMGKEIKFLLHFVKESKQDESGMPNNRFLAERTGGTYSTLKVQPAELEDSGVYFCASSQAGGRLDNEQFFGPGTRLTVL.

This chain uses TRBV19 with TRBJ2-4, with a weak D call TRBD1 (5 bases). Germline loops: CDR1 LNHDA, CDR2 SQIVND (reference sequence). The CDR3 has 16 amino acids. CDR3 nucleotide sequence: TGTGCTAAAAGGCGACAGTCAGAACTAGCCAAAAACATTCAGTACTTC. Its translation: CAKRRQSELAKNIQYF.

As concerns this clone: Different DNA sequences within this sample yield the same CDR3. The V gene is TRBV15, the J gene TRBJ1-1; no definite D call. CDR1 is LNHNV, CDR2 YYDKDF, per germline (reference sequence). V was pared by 1 base and J by 2 bases, with 8 bases between. This CDR3 has 14 amino acids. The CDR3 sequence: CATSRGRVNTEAFF. As DNA, the CDR3 is TGTGCCACCAGCAGAGGCCGGGTAAACACTGAAGCTTTCTTT.